A single sample gave rise to the 7 T cell receptor beta chains below, sequenced in a study of T cell repertoires in cytomegalovirus infection. From the reads, TCRdb called clonotypes with MiXCR, one entry per CDR3 protein. Of 490,000 or so distinct CDR3 sequences listed, around 11% were seen once; the top ten hold 10%. The specimen sequenced was PBMCs. The receptors come from a human donor in good health (CMV status not recorded). Some clones in this sample may be carry-over from other donors' samples.

This clonotype showed up many times. This rearrangement joins TRBV7-6 to TRBJ2-2; 13 bases are shared with TRBD2. Germline trimming cut 5 bases from V and 5 bases from J; bases unmatched to any gene: 5. Germline CDR1 is SGHVS and CDR2 is FNYEAQ. The CDR3 has 16 amino acids. DNA of the CDR3: TGTGCCAGCAGCCCCCCGACTAGCGGGGGGACCGGGGAGCTGTTTTTT. This sequence encodes CASSPPTSGGTGELFF.

This clonotype appeared a few times. The V and J genes are TRBV19 and TRBJ1-6, with D maybe TRBD1 (5 bases). The V gene lost 5 bases and the J gene lost 9 bases, with 11 bases spanning the gap. CDR1 and CDR2 from the germline V gene are LNHDA and SQIVND (reference sequence). The CDR3 extends over 13 amino acids. CDR3 sequence: CASSVGGTSPLHF. The CDR3 DNA sequence: TGTGCCAGTAGTGTGGGGGGTACTTCACCCCTCCACTTT.

The table lists this clonotype with many counts. The chain employs TRBV6-1 and TRBJ2-3; 8 bases are shared with TRBD2. This CDR3 comprises 15 residues. Germline assignment: CDR1 MNHNS and CDR2 SASEGT. J gave up 9 bases and V 6 bases, and 14 bases lay outside the gene matches. Written as DNA, the CDR3 is TGTGCCAGCAGCAAACCGGGACTAGGGGCGTACACGCAGTATTTT. This gives the protein CASSKPGLGAYTQYF.

A few counts support this clonotype. This chain connects TRBV30 to TRBJ2-1; weak D call: TRBD2 (5 bases). The CDR3 is made up of 16 amino acids. Germline CDR1 reads GTSNPN; CDR2 reads SVGIG (reference sequence). Trimming took 1 base from V and 0 from J, leaving 13 bases between them. The CDR3 sequence is CAWSGTDGSSYNEQFF. CDR3 sequence (DNA): TGTGCCTGGAGTGGGACCGATGGGAGCTCCTACAATGAGCAGTTCTTC.

This clonotype was seen ten or more times. The rearrangement uses TRBV7-2 and TRBJ1-3, with TRBD1 matching 7 bases. Germline loops: CDR1 SGHTA, CDR2 FQGNSA. This CDR3 region has 15 residues. J was trimmed by 6 bases and V by 1 base; bases with no gene match: 6. DNA for the CDR3: TGTGCCAGCAGCTTAGAGGGCAGGGGGTTAAACACCATATATTTT. Translated: CASSLEGRGLNTIYF.

This clonotype was found many times. The chain joins TRBV12-3 or TRBV12-4 to TRBJ1-5, with D possibly matching TRBD1 (5 bases). The V end was cut by 2 bases, the J end by 3 bases, with 11 bases between. The length of the CDR3 is 15 residues. The CDR3 reads CASSLRDGDNQPQHF. CDR3 nucleotide sequence: TGTGCCAGCAGTTTAAGGGACGGAGACAATCAGCCCCAGCATTTT.

The sample holds one count of this clonotype. The CDR3 DNA sequence: TGTGCCAGCAGCTTAGTCGTCACCTTAGAAGCTTTCTTT. Amino acid sequence: CASSLVVTLEAFF. J is TRBJ1-1 and V is TRBV7-6, with D unresolved. Trimming stripped 1 base from V and 8 bases from J, with 11 bases between. Germline CDR1 and CDR2: SGHVS and FNYEAQ. This CDR3 is built from 13 residues.